One sample yielded the 29 T cell receptor beta chains listed below, sequenced in a study of blood T cell repertoires in COVID-19. Libraries were prepared by immunoSEQ multiplex PCR; TCRdb keeps only in-frame clonotypes and omits some of them. The sample includes around 250,000 clones, about 80% of them seen just once. The sample consisted of PBMCs or T cells enriched from blood (not recorded which). The receptor set was obtained from a man aged 35 to 55 who had recovered from COVID-19.

Written as DNA, the CDR3 is TGTGCCAGCAGCCTAACAGGGAAAGAGACCCAGTACTTC. Residues: CASSLTGKETQYF. The chain couples TRBV6-5 to TRBJ2-5; weak D call: TRBD1 (6 bases). The CDR3 runs to 13 residues. In germline, CDR1 is MNHEY, CDR2 SVGAGI. V was pared by 6 bases and J by 3 bases, with 11 bases between.

V gene TRBV6-6 combines with J gene TRBJ2-7; 9 nucleotides align to TRBD1. The V gene's germline CDR1 is MNHNY and CDR2 SVGAGI (reference sequence). The CDR3 is made up of 15 amino acids. With V trimmed by 6 bases and J by 3 bases, 9 bases remained unmatched. The CDR3 sequence: CASRTPGQGFYEQYF. CDR3 DNA sequence: TGTGCCAGCAGAACCCCCGGACAGGGGTTCTACGAGCAGTACTTC.

The genes are TRBV10-3 and TRBJ1-1, with D maybe TRBD1 (6 bases). Trimming cost V 2 bases and J 2 bases, with 12 bases left between them. Germline V gene data show CDR1 as ENHRY and CDR2 as SYGVKD. This CDR3 is built from 15 residues. CDR3 amino acids: CAISEGGGQNTEAFF. The CDR3 coding sequence is TGTGCCATCAGTGAGGGCGGGGGACAAAACACTGAAGCTTTCTTT.

The chain is built from TRBV18 and TRBJ1-2, with 11 bases that match TRBD1. CDR1 and CDR2 (germline): KGHSH, LQKENI. V shed 1 base, J shed 12 bases, and the junction held 7 bases outside the gene matches. This CDR3 is built from 14 residues. The DNA of the CDR3 is TGTGCCAGCTCACCACAAAGCGGACAGGGGGCGAACACCTTC. The encoded protein is CASSPQSGQGANTF. Using reference TRBV18 and TRBJ1-2 for the parts outside the CDR3, the full variable domain is NAGVMQNPRHLVRRRGQEARLRCSPMKGHSHVYWYRQLPEEGLKFMVYLQKENIIDESGMPKERFSAEFPKEGPSILRIQQVVRGDSAAYFCASSPQSGQGANTFGSGTRLTVV.

This rearrangement joins TRBV28 to TRBJ2-2; D gene uncertain. In germline, CDR1 is MDHEN, CDR2 SYDVKM. V shed 0 bases and J shed 9 bases, with 8 bases lying between them. This CDR3 is built from 13 residues. The CDR3 DNA sequence: TGTGCCAGCAGTTTATGGGAGCCACGGGAGCTGTTTTTT. Protein: CASSLWEPRELFF.

The V and J genes are TRBV6-5 and TRBJ2-7, with D possibly TRBD2 on 6 matching bases. CDR1 MNHEY and CDR2 SVGAGI come from the germline V gene. The germline V and J ends were trimmed by 6 bases and 0 bases, with 15 bases remaining between them. The CDR3 has 15 residues. CDR3 in amino acids: CASRTRDLLSYEQYF. The CDR3 DNA is TGTGCCAGCAGGACCCGGGACTTGCTCTCCTACGAGCAGTACTTC.

The chain carries TRBV7-3 and TRBJ1-6; a weak D match, TRBD1 (5 bases). CDR3 length: 14 amino acids. V was clipped by 8 bases and J by 2 bases, with 10 bases between them. Germline V gene data show CDR1 as SGHTA and CDR2 as FQGTGA. CDR3 region: CASGAGTYNSPLHF. In DNA, the CDR3 is TGTGCCAGCGGGGCAGGAACCTATAATTCACCCCTCCACTTT. Full variable domain (missing parts from reference TRBV7-3 and TRBJ1-6): GAGVSQTPSNKVTEKGKYVELRCDPISGHTALYWYRQSLGQGPEFLIYFQGTGAADDSGLPNDRFFAVRPEGSVSTLKIQRTERGDSAVYLCASGAGTYNSPLHFGNGTRLTVT.

V gene TRBV2 combines with J gene TRBJ2-4; D perhaps matches TRBD1 (5 bases). The length of the CDR3 is 18 residues. The germline V gene has CDR1 SNHLY and CDR2 FYNNEI. V lost 3 bases to trimming and J lost 0 bases, with 18 bases between them. In DNA, the CDR3 is TGTGCCAGCAGTGAGCGGCAGGGCGGTCCACTAGCCAAAAACATTCAGTACTTC. Translating it yields CASSERQGGPLAKNIQYF.

The chain uses TRBV7-2 and TRBJ2-1, with 11 bases fitting TRBD2. Trimming at V came to 0 bases and at J to 5 bases, leaving 6 bases not matched to a gene. In germline, CDR1 is SGHTA, CDR2 FQGNSA. The CDR3 runs 17 residues. CDR3 sequence: CASSLARASGGNNEQFF. The CDR3 region has the DNA TGTGCCAGCAGCTTAGCCCGGGCTAGCGGGGGGAACAATGAGCAGTTCTTC.

The V call is TRBV18, the J call TRBJ2-5; no reliable D call. Germline CDR1 and CDR2: KGHSH and LQKENI. The CDR3 is 14 amino acids. V was clipped by 2 bases and J by 2 bases, with 9 bases between them. The CDR3 protein is CASSPGWAQETQYF. The CDR3 DNA is TGTGCCAGCTCACCAGGCTGGGCACAAGAGACCCAGTACTTC.

The table lists this clone with many counts. This chain links TRBV4-1 with TRBJ1-2; the D is unclear. Germline CDR1 MGHRA, CDR2 YSYEKL. V was shortened by 3 bases and J by 3 bases, with 14 bases between the two germline ends. CDR3 length: 15 amino acids. DNA for the CDR3: TGCGCCAGCAGCCATCAAGGGAGGTCGGACTATGGCTACACCTTC. It encodes CASSHQGRSDYGYTF.

This clone was observed a handful of times. CDR3 region: CASSLRGPAGGNTIYF. Here the CDR3 DNA reads TGTGCCAGCAGCTTGCGCGGACCGGCGGGGGGAAACACCATATATTTT. V gene TRBV5-4 combines with J gene TRBJ1-3; D not resolved. CDR3 length: 16 amino acids. The germline gives CDR1 SGHNT, CDR2 YYREEE (reference sequence). The germline V and J ends were trimmed by 1 base and 4 bases, with 15 bases remaining between them.

This rearrangement joins TRBV27 to TRBJ1-2, with TRBD1 matching over 9 bases. The trim removed 3 bases at V and 8 bases at J, leaving 7 bases unmatched. The V gene's germline CDR1 is MNHEY and CDR2 SMNVEV (reference sequence). The CDR3 sequence is 14 residues long. The CDR3 is CASSFARTGVGYTF. Here the CDR3 DNA reads TGTGCCAGCAGTTTCGCCCGGACAGGGGTCGGCTACACCTTC.

This chain joins TRBV11-1 and TRBJ1-1; D is possibly TRBD1 (5 bases). The germline gives CDR1 SGHAT, CDR2 FQDESV (reference sequence). CDR3 length: 14 amino acids. The V and J ends lost 3 bases and 3 bases respectively, with 11 bases between them. This CDR3 is CASSFPGSYTEAFF. The CDR3 nucleotides read TGTGCCAGCAGCTTTCCAGGGTCTTACACTGAAGCTTTCTTT.

The chain's CDR3 is CAWRKQAWGYEQYF. CDR3 DNA: TGTGCCTGGAGGAAACAGGCCTGGGGCTACGAGCAGTACTTC. The gene calls are TRBV30 and TRBJ2-7; weak D call: TRBD1 (5 bases). Trimming cost V 3 bases and J 3 bases, with 15 bases left between them. The germline gives CDR1 GTSNPN, CDR2 SVGIG (reference sequence). The CDR3 extends over 14 amino acids.

The chain combines TRBV19 with TRBJ1-6; weak D call: TRBD1 (5 bases). CDR3 size: 15 residues. CDR1 is LNHDA, CDR2 SQIVND, per germline (reference sequence). V was trimmed by 4 bases and J by 7 bases, leaving 14 bases between them. The CDR3 DNA follows: TGTGCCAGTAGTACCCGACGGGGGATCAATTCACCCCTCCACTTT. Translation gives CASSTRRGINSPLHF.

The chain is built from TRBV24-1 and TRBJ2-3; maybe TRBD2 (6 bases). The CDR3 extends over 16 amino acids. V was trimmed by 9 bases and J by 2 bases, leaving 20 bases between them. Germline values: CDR1 KGHDR, CDR2 SFDVKD. CDR3 DNA: TGTGCCACCCAGGACGCCCGTGTAGCGGCCACAGATACGCAGTATTTT. Amino acid sequence: CATQDARVAATDTQYF.

This chain connects TRBV6-1 to TRBJ1-6; tentative D call: TRBD1 (5 bases). Germline assignment: CDR1 MNHNS and CDR2 SASEGT. V was shortened by 2 bases and J by 11 bases, with 19 bases between the two germline ends. The CDR3 spans 16 residues. The CDR3 sequence is CASSEPYRSGRTPLHF. CDR3 bases: TGTGCCAGCAGTGAACCCTACAGGAGCGGGAGGACACCCCTCCACTTT.

The chain links TRBV5-4 to TRBJ2-7; D might be TRBD2 (5 bases). The ends were cut back, 1 base at V and 2 bases at J, with 13 bases in the middle. This CDR3 spans 15 amino acids. Germline loops: CDR1 SGHNT, CDR2 YYREEE (reference sequence). Here the CDR3 DNA reads TGTGCCAGCAGCTTGAGTCGGGGTCCCACCTACGAGCAGTACTTC. Its protein is CASSLSRGPTYEQYF.

This clone was detected once. The chain couples TRBV13 to TRBJ2-7, with D tentatively TRBD1 (6 bases). The CDR3 is made up of 14 amino acids. V shed 0 bases and J shed 3 bases, with 9 bases lying between them. Germline-derived CDR1 and CDR2 are PRHDT and FYEKMQ (reference sequence). The CDR3 sequence: CASSLGGGDYEQYF. In DNA, the CDR3 is TGTGCCAGCAGCTTAGGAGGGGGTGACTACGAGCAGTACTTC.

V gene TRBV7-3 combines with J gene TRBJ2-7; 10 nucleotides align to TRBD1. The CDR3 has 15 residues. CDR1 and CDR2 (germline): SGHTA, FQGTGA. V lost 5 bases to trimming and J lost 3 bases; unmatched junction nucleotides: 7. CDR3 in amino acids: CASSLTGTGDYEQYF. CDR3 DNA sequence: TGTGCCAGCAGCCTTACCGGGACAGGGGACTACGAGCAGTACTTC.

Written as DNA, the CDR3 is TGTGCCAGCAGCAAGCACTTGGCAGGGGAGACAGATACGCAGTATTTT. It encodes CASSKHLAGETDTQYF. The chain couples TRBV3-1 (or the pseudogene TRBV3-2) to TRBJ2-3; possibly TRBD1 for D (6 bases). The germline gives CDR1 LGHDT, CDR2 YNNKEL (reference sequence). The CDR3 runs to 16 residues. V dropped 5 bases and J dropped 3 bases, with 18 bases sitting between them.

The chain carries TRBV6-2 or TRBV6-3 and TRBJ1-1, with 9 bases lining up with TRBD1. The CDR3 has 15 amino acids. The germline gives CDR1 MNHEY, CDR2 SVGEGT. With V trimmed by 2 bases and J by 5 bases, 6 bases remained unmatched. The CDR3 region has the DNA TGTGCCAGCAGTTACGCTGGACAGGGGTGGACTGAAGCTTTCTTT. It specifies CASSYAGQGWTEAFF.

V gene TRBV2 combines with J gene TRBJ2-3; 11 bases are shared with TRBD1. Germline CDR1 SNHLY, CDR2 FYNNEI. The CDR3 totals 14 residues. The ends lost 3 bases at V and 5 bases at J; junction bases unmatched: 1. The CDR3 reads CASSEGQGVDTQYF. The CDR3 DNA reads as TGTGCCAGCAGTGAGGGACAGGGGGTAGATACGCAGTATTTT.

V usage is TRBV18 and J usage is TRBJ1-6; 7 bases line up with TRBD1. This CDR3 is 15 amino acids long. Germline assignment: CDR1 KGHSH and CDR2 LQKENI. The V gene end was trimmed by 3 bases and the J gene end by 9 bases; junction bases not matched to a gene: 8. CDR3 bases: TGTGCCAGCTCACCCGGGACAGATCGGCCTTCACCCCTCCACTTT. It translates to CASSPGTDRPSPLHF.

V is TRBV6-5 and J is TRBJ2-5; perhaps TRBD2 as D (5 bases). The CDR3 sequence is 16 residues long. Germline CDR1 reads MNHEY; CDR2 reads SVGAGI. V was pared by 2 bases and J by 0 bases, with 13 bases between. CDR3 sequence reads: CASSYTYDYYQETQYF. The CDR3 nucleotides are TGTGCCAGCAGTTACACCTACGACTACTACCAAGAGACCCAGTACTTC.

This clone has only one observation. This rearrangement joins TRBV12-1 to TRBJ2-5; TRBD1, the table's D call, was not compared with the DNA. TRBV12-1 is reported as a pseudogene. This CDR3 comprises 15 residues. The CDR3 nucleotides read TGTGCCAGCAGCGTCGTGGGGCAGAGCCAAGAGACCCAGTACTTC. This codes for CASSVVGQSQETQYF.

The genes are TRBV4-3 and TRBJ1-6; no clear D gene. The germline V and J ends were trimmed by 4 bases and 7 bases, with 8 bases remaining between them. CDR3 length: 13 amino acids. Germline assignment: CDR1 LGHNA and CDR2 YSLEER. CDR3 in amino acids: CASSPTPNSPLHF. For the CDR3, the DNA is TGCGCCAGCAGCCCAACACCCAATTCACCCCTCCACTTT.

J is TRBJ2-7 and V is TRBV5-4; 7 bases agree with TRBD1. Germline CDR1 and CDR2: SGHNT and YYREEE (reference sequence). With 4 bases clipped from V and 0 bases from J, the junction kept 4 bases outside the gene matches. The CDR3 covers 14 residues. CDR3 in amino acids: CASSTRDSSYEQYF. For the CDR3, the DNA is TGTGCCAGCAGCACCCGGGACAGCTCCTACGAGCAGTACTTC.